This record concerns one TCR beta chain sequence. Study processing details: Nucleated cell number was recorded as an estimate derived from reference gene primer amplification. Measured with immunoSEQ multiplex PCR; TCRdb has only the in-frame clones, and not every one. The DNA was the basis for D and trimming; V, J and clone size are from that table. The data contain some 150,000 clones, roughly 90% of them singletons. This CDR3 spans 13 amino acids. V shed 3 bases and J 8 bases; nucleotides not matched to a gene: 6. Germline V gives CDR1 SGDLS, CDR2 YYNGEE. This sample was included in a study of blood T cell repertoires in COVID-19. Whole-study context: There were acute and convalescent COVID-19 samples, and they came from the United States, Italy and Spain. PBMCs, B-cell-depleted T cells, or T cells provided the cDNA or gDNA that made up the material.

J is TRBJ1-2 and V is TRBV9; 8 bases map to TRBD1. The receptor's source is a human donor in a cohort sampled during active COVID-19. The specimen sequenced was peripheral blood. CDR3 region: CASSASQGGGYTF. CDR3 in DNA: TGTGCCAGCAGCGCATCACAGGGGGGAGGCTACACCTTC.